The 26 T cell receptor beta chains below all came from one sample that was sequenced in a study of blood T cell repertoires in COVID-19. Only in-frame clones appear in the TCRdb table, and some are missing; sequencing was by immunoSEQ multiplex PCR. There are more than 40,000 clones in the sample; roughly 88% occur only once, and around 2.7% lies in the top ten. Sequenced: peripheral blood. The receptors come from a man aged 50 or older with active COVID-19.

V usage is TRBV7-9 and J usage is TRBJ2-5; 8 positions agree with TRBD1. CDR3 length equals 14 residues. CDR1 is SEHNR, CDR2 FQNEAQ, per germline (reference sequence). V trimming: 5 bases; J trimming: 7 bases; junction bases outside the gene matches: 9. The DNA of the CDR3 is TGTGCCAGCAGCCCGAGACAGGGGCGGGGGACCCAGTACTTC. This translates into CASSPRQGRGTQYF.

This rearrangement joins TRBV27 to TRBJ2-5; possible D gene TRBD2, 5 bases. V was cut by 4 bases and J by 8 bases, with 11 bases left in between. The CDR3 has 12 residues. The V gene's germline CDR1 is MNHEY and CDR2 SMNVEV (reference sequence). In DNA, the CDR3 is TGTGCCAGCAGTTACCGAGAGGGTACCCAGTACTTC. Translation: CASSYREGTQYF.

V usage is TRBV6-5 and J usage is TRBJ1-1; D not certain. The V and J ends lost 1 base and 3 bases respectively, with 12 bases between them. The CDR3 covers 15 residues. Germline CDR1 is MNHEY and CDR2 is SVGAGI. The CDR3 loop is CASSYWARRDTEAFF. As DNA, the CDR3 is TGTGCCAGCAGTTACTGGGCCAGGAGGGACACTGAAGCTTTCTTT.

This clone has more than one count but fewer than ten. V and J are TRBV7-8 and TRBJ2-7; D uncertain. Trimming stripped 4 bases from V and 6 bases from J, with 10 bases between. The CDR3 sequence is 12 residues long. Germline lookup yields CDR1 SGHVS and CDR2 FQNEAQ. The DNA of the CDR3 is TGTGCCAGCAGCTCCACAGTACCCGAGCAGTACTTC. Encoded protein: CASSSTVPEQYF.

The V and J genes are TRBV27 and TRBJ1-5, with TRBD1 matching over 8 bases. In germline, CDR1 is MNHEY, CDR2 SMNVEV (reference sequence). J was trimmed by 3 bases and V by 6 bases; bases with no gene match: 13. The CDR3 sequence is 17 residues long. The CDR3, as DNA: TGTGCCAGCAGAAGACAGAAGGGACAGGACATCAATCAGCCCCAGCATTTT. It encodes CASRRQKGQDINQPQHF.

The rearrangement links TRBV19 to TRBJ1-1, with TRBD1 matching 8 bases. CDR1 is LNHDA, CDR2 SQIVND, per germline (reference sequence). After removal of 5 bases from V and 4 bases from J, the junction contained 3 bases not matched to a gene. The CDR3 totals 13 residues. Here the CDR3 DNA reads TGTGCCAGTAGTGTTGACAGGGGCACTGAAGCTTTCTTT. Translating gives CASSVDRGTEAFF.

The DNA of the CDR3 is TGTGCCAGCAGACCCGGACTCTCCATCGTCAATGAGCAGTTCTTC. Translation: CASRPGLSIVNEQFF. The gene calls are TRBV14 and TRBJ2-1, with D tentatively TRBD2 (5 bases). Germline lookup yields CDR1 SGHDN and CDR2 FVKESK. The CDR3 has 15 residues. Between the trimmed V and J ends, which lost 6 bases and 6 bases, there was a span of 18 bases.

The CDR3 loop reads CASSLTAGGHGETQYF. The CDR3, as DNA: TGTGCCAGCAGCTTAACGGCGGGGGGGCACGGAGAGACCCAGTACTTC. J is TRBJ2-5 and V is TRBV7-3; 9 nucleotides line up with TRBD2. The CDR3 covers 16 residues. Germline assignment: CDR1 SGHTA and CDR2 FQGTGA. V dropped 0 bases and J dropped 4; count of bases not matched to a gene: 6.

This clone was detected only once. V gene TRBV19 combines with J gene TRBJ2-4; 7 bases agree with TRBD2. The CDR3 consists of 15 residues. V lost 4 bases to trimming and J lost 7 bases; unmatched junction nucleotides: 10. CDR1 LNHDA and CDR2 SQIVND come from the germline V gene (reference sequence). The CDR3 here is CASSSEAGVGNIQYF. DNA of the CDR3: TGTGCCAGTAGTAGCGAGGCGGGAGTAGGGAACATTCAGTACTTC.

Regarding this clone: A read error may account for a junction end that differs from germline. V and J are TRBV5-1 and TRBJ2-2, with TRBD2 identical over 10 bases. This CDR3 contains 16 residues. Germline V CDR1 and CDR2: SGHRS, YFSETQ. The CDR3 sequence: CASSLESSGRTGGLFF. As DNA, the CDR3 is TGCGCCAGCAGCTTGGAATCTAGCGGGAGAACCGGGGGGCTGTTTTTT.

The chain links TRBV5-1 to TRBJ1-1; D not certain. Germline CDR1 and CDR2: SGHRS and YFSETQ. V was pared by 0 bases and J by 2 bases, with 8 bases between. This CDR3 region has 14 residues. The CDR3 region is CASSLGGVNTEAFF. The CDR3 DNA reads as TGCGCCAGCAGCTTGGGTGGAGTTAACACTGAAGCTTTCTTT.

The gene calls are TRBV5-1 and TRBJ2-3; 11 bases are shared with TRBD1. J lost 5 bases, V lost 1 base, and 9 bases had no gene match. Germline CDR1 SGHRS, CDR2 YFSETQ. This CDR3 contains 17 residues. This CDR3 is CASSLIRTGGPVDTQYF. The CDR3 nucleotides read TGCGCCAGCAGCTTGATTCGGACAGGGGGCCCCGTAGATACGCAGTATTTT.

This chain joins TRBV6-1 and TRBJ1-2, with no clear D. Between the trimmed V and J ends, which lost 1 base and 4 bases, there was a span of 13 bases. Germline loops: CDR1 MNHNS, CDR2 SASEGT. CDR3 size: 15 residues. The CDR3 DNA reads TGTGCCAGCAGTGAAGGGCGGCCTGGTGGCTATGGCTACACCTTC. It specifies CASSEGRPGGYGYTF.

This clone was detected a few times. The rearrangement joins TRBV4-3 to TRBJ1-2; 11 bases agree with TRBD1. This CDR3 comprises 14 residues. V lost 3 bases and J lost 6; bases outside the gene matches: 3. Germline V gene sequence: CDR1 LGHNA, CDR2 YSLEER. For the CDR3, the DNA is TGCGCCAGCAGCCAGGGACAGGGGGTGGATGGCTACACCTTC. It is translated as CASSQGQGVDGYTF.

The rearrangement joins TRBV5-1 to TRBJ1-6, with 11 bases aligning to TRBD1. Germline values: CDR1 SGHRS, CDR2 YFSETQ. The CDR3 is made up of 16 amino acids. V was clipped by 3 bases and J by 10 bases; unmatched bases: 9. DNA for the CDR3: TGCGCCAGCAGCTACGCAGTCGGGACAGGGGGATCACCCCTCCACTTT. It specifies CASSYAVGTGGSPLHF.

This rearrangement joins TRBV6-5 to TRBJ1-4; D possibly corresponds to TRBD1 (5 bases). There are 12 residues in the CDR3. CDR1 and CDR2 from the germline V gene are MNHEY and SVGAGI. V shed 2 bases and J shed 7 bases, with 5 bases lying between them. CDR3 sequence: CASSYQGEKLFF. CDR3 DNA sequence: TGTGCCAGCAGTTACCAGGGTGAAAAACTGTTTTTT.

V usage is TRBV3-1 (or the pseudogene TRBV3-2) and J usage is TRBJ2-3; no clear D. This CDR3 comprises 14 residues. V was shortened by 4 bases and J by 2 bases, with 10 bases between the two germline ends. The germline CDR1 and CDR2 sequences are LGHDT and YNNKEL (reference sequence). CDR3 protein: CASSLLGPTDTQYF. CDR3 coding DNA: TGTGCCAGCAGCCTACTGGGCCCCACAGATACGCAGTATTTT.

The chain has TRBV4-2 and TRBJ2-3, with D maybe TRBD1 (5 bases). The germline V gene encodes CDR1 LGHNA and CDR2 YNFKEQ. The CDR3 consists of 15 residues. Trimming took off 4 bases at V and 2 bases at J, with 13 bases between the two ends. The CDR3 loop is CASSPRPTATDTQYF. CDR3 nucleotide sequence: TGTGCCAGCAGCCCCCGCCCGACAGCCACAGATACGCAGTATTTT.

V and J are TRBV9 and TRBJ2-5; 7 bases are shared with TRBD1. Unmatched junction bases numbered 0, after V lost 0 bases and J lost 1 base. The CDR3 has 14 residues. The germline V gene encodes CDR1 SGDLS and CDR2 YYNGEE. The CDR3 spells CASSVDRGQETQYF. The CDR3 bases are TGTGCCAGCAGCGTAGACAGGGGCCAAGAGACCCAGTACTTC.

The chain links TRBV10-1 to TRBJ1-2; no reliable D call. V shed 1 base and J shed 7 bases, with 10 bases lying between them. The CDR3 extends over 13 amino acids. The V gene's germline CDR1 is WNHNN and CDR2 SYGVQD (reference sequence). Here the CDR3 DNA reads TGCGCCAGCAGTGAGTTTCGTCGGAGTGGCTACACCTTC. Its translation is CASSEFRRSGYTF.

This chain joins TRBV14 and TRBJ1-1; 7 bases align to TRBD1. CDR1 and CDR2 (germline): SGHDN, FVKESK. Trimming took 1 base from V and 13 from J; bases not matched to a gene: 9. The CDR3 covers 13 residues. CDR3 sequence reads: CASSQVRGQILFF. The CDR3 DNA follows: TGTGCCAGCAGCCAAGTTAGGGGACAGATTCTTTTCTTT. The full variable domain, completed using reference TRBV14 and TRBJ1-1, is EAGVTQFPSHSVIEKGQTVTLRCDPISGHDNLYWYRRVMGKEIKFLLHFVKESKQDESGMPNNRFLAERTGGTYSTLKVQPAELEDSGVYFCASSQVRGQILFFGQGTRLTVV.

CDR3 amino acids: CASRDRGRTEAFF. The CDR3 DNA is TGTGCCAGTAGAGACAGGGGGCGGACTGAAGCTTTCTTT. The V and J genes are TRBV19 and TRBJ1-1; TRBD1 matches 10 bases. CDR3 size: 13 residues. Germline assignment: CDR1 LNHDA and CDR2 SQIVND (reference sequence). Losses at the gene ends were 6 bases for V and 5 bases for J; bases not matched to a gene: 3.

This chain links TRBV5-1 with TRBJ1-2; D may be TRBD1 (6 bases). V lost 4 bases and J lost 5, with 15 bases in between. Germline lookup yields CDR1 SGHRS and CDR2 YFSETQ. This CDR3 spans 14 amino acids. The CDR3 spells CASSGGDTGYGYTF. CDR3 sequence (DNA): TGCGCCAGCAGCGGGGGGGACACGGGTTATGGCTACACCTTC. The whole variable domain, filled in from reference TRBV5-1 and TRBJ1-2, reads KAGVTQTPRYLIKTRGQQVTLSCSPISGHRSVSWYQQTPGQGLQFLFEYFSETQRNKGNFPGRFSGRQFSNSRSEMNVSTLELGDSALYLCASSGGDTGYGYTFGSGTRLTVV.

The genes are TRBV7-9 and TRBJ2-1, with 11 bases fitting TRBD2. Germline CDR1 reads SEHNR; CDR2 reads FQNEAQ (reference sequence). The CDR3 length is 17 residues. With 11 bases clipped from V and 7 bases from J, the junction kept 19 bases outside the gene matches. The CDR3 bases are TGTGCCGTCCACAGGTTCGTTAGCGGGAGGGCCGGAAATGAGCAGTTCTTC. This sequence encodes CAVHRFVSGRAGNEQFF.

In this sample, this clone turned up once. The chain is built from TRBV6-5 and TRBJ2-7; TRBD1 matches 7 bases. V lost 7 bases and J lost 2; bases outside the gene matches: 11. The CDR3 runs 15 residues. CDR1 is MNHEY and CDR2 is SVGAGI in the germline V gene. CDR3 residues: CASNAYQGQTYEQYF. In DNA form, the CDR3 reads TGTGCCAGCAACGCCTACCAGGGACAGACCTACGAGCAGTACTTC.

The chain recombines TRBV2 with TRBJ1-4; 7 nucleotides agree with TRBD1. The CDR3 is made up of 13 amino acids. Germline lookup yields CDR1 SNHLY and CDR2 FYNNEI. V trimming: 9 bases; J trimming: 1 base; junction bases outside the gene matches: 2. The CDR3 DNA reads TGTGCCAGTCGGACAGGAACTAATGAAAAACTGTTTTTT. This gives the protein CASRTGTNEKLFF. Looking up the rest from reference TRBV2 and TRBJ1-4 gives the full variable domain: EPEVTQTPSHQVTQMGQEVILRCVPISNHLYFYWYRQILGQKVEFLVSFYNNEISEKSEIFDDQFSVERPDGSNFTLKIRSTKLEDSAMYFCASRTGTNEKLFFGSGTQLSVL.